Below are 25 T cell receptor beta chains sequenced from a single sample in a study of T cell responses to AZD1222 COVID-19 vaccine. The data were produced by immunoSEQ multiplex PCR, yet TCRdb's version contains in-frame clones alone and is incomplete. The table lists about 100,000 clones, more than 85% of them singletons. This specimen consisted of peripheral blood, obtained on day 0 of AZD1222 vaccination. These receptors came from an adult in good health.

The chain uses TRBV5-1 and TRBJ1-2; 7 nucleotides agree with TRBD1. The CDR3 contains 17 residues. V shed 3 bases, J shed 0 bases, and the junction held 11 bases outside the gene matches. Germline V gene lookup returns CDR1 SGHRS and CDR2 YFSETQ. The CDR3 DNA reads TGCGCCAGCAGCTATAACCGGGGACAGAGATCTAACTATGGCTACACCTTC. Residues: CASSYNRGQRSNYGYTF.

The V call is TRBV5-1, the J call TRBJ2-7; D not resolved. V was cut by 0 bases and J by 2 bases, with 6 bases left in between. The length of the CDR3 is 13 residues. Germline V gene sequence: CDR1 SGHRS, CDR2 YFSETQ. CDR3 nucleotides: TGCGCCAGCAGCTTGGGAAATCCCTACGAGCAGTACTTC. Its protein product is CASSLGNPYEQYF.

The gene calls are TRBV7-3 and TRBJ1-2; 10 nucleotides line up with TRBD1. The length of the CDR3 is 16 residues. Unmatched junction bases numbered 5, after V lost 0 bases and J lost 4 bases. Germline CDR1 reads SGHTA; CDR2 reads FQGTGA. The CDR3 coding sequence is TGTGCCAGCAGCTTAACGGCGGGACAGGGGTCCTATGGCTACACCTTC. This encodes CASSLTAGQGSYGYTF.

This chain links TRBV7-2 with TRBJ2-7; D is unclear. Per the germline V gene, CDR1 is SGHTA and CDR2 is FQGNSA. CDR3 length: 17 amino acids. V lost 1 base and J lost 5, with 21 bases in between. The CDR3 is CASSLDPNRFRPHEQYF. DNA of the CDR3: TGTGCCAGCAGCTTAGATCCCAACCGGTTTAGGCCCCACGAGCAGTACTTC.

V usage is TRBV3-1 (or the pseudogene TRBV3-2) and J usage is TRBJ1-1; possibly TRBD1 for D (6 bases). Germline V CDR1 and CDR2: LGHDT, YNNKEL (reference sequence). This CDR3 has 14 residues. Trimming stripped 4 bases from V and 4 bases from J, with 13 bases between. CDR3 sequence reads: CASSPQGRGTEAFF. CDR3 DNA: TGTGCCAGCAGCCCCCAGGGGAGAGGCACTGAAGCTTTCTTT.

J is TRBJ2-1 and V is TRBV4-3; 10 bases line up with TRBD1. The CDR3 spans 16 residues. J was trimmed by 8 bases and V by 3 bases; bases with no gene match: 10. The germline V gene has CDR1 LGHNA and CDR2 YSLEER. CDR3: CASSHHLRDRGDEQFF. In DNA, the CDR3 is TGCGCCAGCAGCCACCACCTCAGGGACAGGGGTGATGAGCAGTTCTTC.

The chain is built from TRBV12-5 and TRBJ2-5; 14 bases map to TRBD2. The V gene's germline CDR1 is LGHNT and CDR2 FRNRAP. With V trimmed by 5 bases and J by 7 bases, 6 bases remained unmatched. The CDR3 is 15 amino acids. The chain's CDR3 is CASGLTSGGVATQYF. The DNA of the CDR3 is TGTGCTAGTGGTCTGACTAGCGGGGGGGTTGCGACCCAGTACTTC.

Only one count was recorded for this clone. This chain joins TRBV12-5 and TRBJ1-2; TRBD1 matches at 8 bases. The CDR3 contains 17 residues. Germline CDR1 LGHNT, CDR2 FRNRAP. The V gene end was trimmed by 0 bases and the J gene end by 6 bases; junction bases not matched to a gene: 12. In nucleotides, the CDR3 is TGTGCTAGTGGTTTGGTACTGTTGGGCAGGGGGCAGGATGGCTACACCTTC. Translating it yields CASGLVLLGRGQDGYTF.

This clone was picked up one time. CDR3 nucleotide sequence: TGTGCCAGCAGGGTCGTGGCCTCTGAAGCTTTCTTT. Its translation: CASRVVASEAFF. The chain combines TRBV6-6 with TRBJ1-1, with D unclear. The CDR3 totals 12 residues. Trimming pared 6 bases from V and 6 bases from J, leaving 11 bases between. Germline V gene data show CDR1 as MNHNY and CDR2 as SVGAGI (reference sequence).

V gene TRBV27 combines with J gene TRBJ2-7; weak D call: TRBD1 (6 bases). CDR1 is MNHEY and CDR2 is SMNVEV in the germline V gene (reference sequence). The V end was cut by 1 base, the J end by 5 bases, with 15 bases between. The CDR3 is 15 residues long. CDR3: CASSLYGQTFDEQYF. In DNA form, the CDR3 reads TGTGCCAGCAGTTTATACGGACAGACCTTCGACGAGCAGTACTTC.

V and J are TRBV5-1 and TRBJ1-3; 8 nucleotides align to TRBD1. Looked up from germline, CDR1 is SGHRS and CDR2 is YFSETQ. The V and J ends lost 2 bases and 3 bases, in that order; junction bases with no gene match: 4. The CDR3 spans 15 residues. CDR3 in amino acids: CASSLNGQGGNTIYF. The CDR3 coding sequence is TGCGCCAGCAGCTTAAATGGACAGGGTGGAAACACCATATATTTT.

V is TRBV28 and J is TRBJ2-6; D unresolved. V was pared by 3 bases and J by 3 bases, with 3 bases between. This CDR3 has 13 amino acids. Germline assignment: CDR1 MDHEN and CDR2 SYDVKM. The CDR3 region has the DNA TGTGCCAGCAGTTTGGGTGGGGCCAACGTCCTGACTTTC. This codes for CASSLGGANVLTF. Using reference TRBV28 and TRBJ2-6 for the parts outside the CDR3, the full variable domain is DVKVTQSSRYLVKRTGEKVFLECVQDMDHENMFWYRQDPGLGLRLIYFSYDVKMKEKGDIPEGYSVSREKKERFSLILESASTNQTSMYLCASSLGGANVLTFGAGSRLTVL.

The chain employs TRBV18 and TRBJ1-2, with TRBD1 identical over 9 bases. This CDR3 is 14 amino acids long. The germline gives CDR1 KGHSH, CDR2 LQKENI. With V trimmed by 3 bases and J by 8 bases, 7 bases remained unmatched. The DNA for the CDR3 is TGTGCCAGCTCACCCGGACAGGGGTCAGTCGGCTACACCTTC. Its protein product is CASSPGQGSVGYTF.

V and J are TRBV7-8 and TRBJ2-7; D might be TRBD2 (6 bases). The CDR3 consists of 14 residues. V shed 3 bases and J shed 5 bases, with 14 bases lying between them. The germline gives CDR1 SGHVS, CDR2 FQNEAQ. The CDR3 reads CASSLNSGAHEQYF. CDR3 DNA: TGTGCCAGCAGCTTGAATAGCGGCGCACACGAGCAGTACTTC.

The CDR3 region has the DNA TGTGCCAGCAGCCGGACAGGGGGCATCAATGAGCAGTTCTTC. Translating it yields CASSRTGGINEQFF. The chain combines TRBV7-9 with TRBJ2-1; 11 bases are a match to TRBD1. V lost 5 bases, J lost 6 bases, and 3 bases stayed unmatched. This CDR3 has 14 amino acids. Germline V gene lookup returns CDR1 SEHNR and CDR2 FQNEAQ (reference sequence).

The J gene is TRBJ1-2, the V gene TRBV18, with 7 positions matching TRBD1. The germline V gene has CDR1 KGHSH and CDR2 LQKENI. The V segment lost 3 bases and the J segment 4 bases; nucleotides outside the gene matches: 5. The CDR3 loop spans 14 amino acids. CDR3 sequence: CASSPQGQIYGYTF. CDR3 DNA: TGTGCCAGCTCACCCCAGGGACAGATCTATGGCTACACCTTC.

A single count supports this clone. The genes are TRBV7-2 and TRBJ1-4; perhaps TRBD1 as D (5 bases). Germline CDR1 SGHTA, CDR2 FQGNSA. This CDR3 is 14 amino acids long. With 5 bases removed from V and 7 bases from J, the gap between germline ends came to 14 bases. This CDR3 is CASSTAGFVEKLFF. CDR3 DNA: TGTGCCAGCAGCACAGCAGGGTTCGTTGAAAAACTGTTTTTT. The entire variable domain, with the rest obtained from reference TRBV7-2 and TRBJ1-4, is as follows: GAGVSQSPSNKVTEKGKDVELRCDPISGHTALYWYRQSLGQGLEFLIYFQGNSAPDKSGLPSDRFSAERTGGSVSTLTIQRTQQEDSAVYLCASSTAGFVEKLFFGSGTQLSVL.

This sequence joins TRBV7-9 and TRBJ2-7; D call uncertain. Germline CDR1 reads SEHNR; CDR2 reads FQNEAQ (reference sequence). V dropped 5 bases and J dropped 2 bases, with 7 bases sitting between them. This CDR3 has 12 amino acids. The CDR3: CASSSFTYEQYF. The DNA of the CDR3 is TGTGCCAGCAGCAGTTTTACCTACGAGCAGTACTTC.

The chain recombines TRBV3-1 (or the pseudogene TRBV3-2) with TRBJ2-1; no clear D. The CDR3 loop spans 15 amino acids. Trimming shortened V by 0 bases and J by 1 base, and 7 bases separated the two germline ends. Germline-derived CDR1 and CDR2 are LGHDT and YNNKEL (reference sequence). The CDR3 region is CASSQDFKSYNEQFF. CDR3 DNA sequence: TGTGCCAGCAGCCAAGATTTCAAATCCTACAATGAGCAGTTCTTC.

This clone showed up just once. This chain links TRBV11-3 with TRBJ2-5, with D uncertain. The germline V and J ends were trimmed by 1 base and 2 bases, with 8 bases remaining between them. CDR1 is SGHNT, CDR2 YENEEA, per germline. This CDR3 is built from 14 residues. CDR3 loop: CASSLGGQQETQYF. For the CDR3, the DNA is TGTGCCAGCAGCTTAGGGGGTCAGCAAGAGACCCAGTACTTC.

This clone was counted a single time. The chain carries TRBV27 and TRBJ2-2, with 7 nucleotides matching TRBD1. The CDR3 is 13 residues long. Germline CDR1 and CDR2: MNHEY and SMNVEV (reference sequence). V lost 6 bases and J lost 5; bases outside the gene matches: 3. The CDR3 loop is CASSYRGTGELFF. The CDR3 DNA reads as TGTGCCAGCAGCTACAGGGGAACCGGGGAGCTGTTTTTT.

The chain joins TRBV5-6 to TRBJ1-2, with TRBD1 matching over 10 bases. The CDR3 is made up of 15 amino acids. J gave up 5 bases and V 2 bases, and 6 bases lay outside the gene matches. Per the germline V gene, CDR1 is SGHDT and CDR2 is YYEEEE. This chain's CDR3 is CASSLSGQGIYGYTF. CDR3 sequence (DNA): TGTGCCAGCAGCTTATCGGGACAGGGGATATATGGCTACACCTTC.

V gene TRBV25-1 combines with J gene TRBJ1-2; TRBD1 matches 8 bases. Germline CDR1 MGHDK, CDR2 SYGVNS. This CDR3 has 13 amino acids. The V gene end was trimmed by 8 bases and the J gene end by 6 bases; junction bases not matched to a gene: 8. The CDR3 protein is CASRRTGGDGYTF. CDR3 bases: TGTGCCAGCCGAAGAACAGGGGGAGATGGCTACACCTTC.

The J gene is TRBJ1-5, the V gene TRBV5-1; the D gene is possibly TRBD1 (6 bases). Germline CDR1 reads SGHRS; CDR2 reads YFSETQ. Trimming removed 0 bases at V and 5 bases at J, with 9 bases between. The CDR3 covers 14 residues. Written as DNA, the CDR3 is TGCGCCAGCAGCTTGGACAGGGCTGATCAGCCCCAGCATTTT. Translation: CASSLDRADQPQHF.

V usage is TRBV25-1 and J usage is TRBJ2-1; D assignment may be TRBD1 or TRBD2 (6 bases each). The V gene's germline CDR1 is MGHDK and CDR2 SYGVNS. V lost 1 base, J lost 8 bases, and 12 bases lay in between. The CDR3 extends over 14 amino acids. The CDR3 DNA follows: TGTGCCAGCAGTGAATCTGGGGGGCGGGATGAGCAGTTCTTC. Translation gives CASSESGGRDEQFF.